This T cell receptor (beta chain) comes out of a study of regulatory T cells in long-lasting Graves disease. Indicated time point: newly diagnosed GD, antithyroid drugs for less than 3 months. Extracted RNA from PBMCs served as the source of the TCR library. Peripheral blood, at about 9 milliliters, went into EDTA tubes. This clonotype was seen only a few times. Its antigen is undetermined. The germline V gene has CDR1 SGHRS and CDR2 YFSETQ. This CDR3 is 15 amino acids long. The V gene end was trimmed by 5 bases and the J gene end by 4 bases; junction bases not matched to a gene: 4. Broader study findings: Newly diagnosed disease favored TRBV20-1 and TRBJ2-1 over persistent disease.

Researchers made TCR beta libraries by using iRepertoire HTBI primers and running Arm-PCR on CDR3 regions. Via MiXCR, TCRdb re-called the multiplex PCR reads, giving one row per CDR3 protein. Here the sample spans about 440,000 distinct CDR3 sequences, around 14% being singletons. This same sample was also taken into another study, of T cells in Graves' hyperthyroidism and ophthalmopathy.

The source was peripheral blood mononuclear cells (PBMCs), collected at new diagnosis, from a patient treated with antithyroid drugs. This clonotype originated in a woman aged 30 to 39 with Graves disease. This chain joins TRBV5-1 and TRBJ1-6, with 9 bases aligning to TRBD1. The CDR3 nucleotides read TGCGCCAGCAGGACAGGGGGGGAATATAATTCACCCCTCCACTTT. This codes for CASRTGGEYNSPLHF.